This passage covers 2 T cell receptor beta chains from one sample sequenced in a study of control samples from healthy donors and cancer patients. TCRdb keeps only in-frame clones here, not all; method: immunoSEQ multiplex PCR. The sample includes around 95,000 clones, around four fifths seen only once; the top ten take 15% to 20%. The sequenced sample consisted of blood. Every receptor here comes from a man in his thirties or forties in good health.

The rearrangement joins TRBV3-1 (or the pseudogene TRBV3-2) to TRBJ1-2, with D tentatively TRBD1 (5 bases). The V and J ends lost 0 bases and 4 bases respectively, with 12 bases between them. Germline V gene data show CDR1 as LGHDT and CDR2 as YNNKEL (reference sequence). This CDR3 contains 15 residues. CDR3 DNA: TGTGCCAGCAGCCAAGAGCAGGGAGGTCTCTATGGCTACACCTTC. This encodes CASSQEQGGLYGYTF.

CDR3 residues: CARSFMSGRNEKLFF. Here the CDR3 DNA reads TGTGCCAGAAGCTTTATGTCAGGAAGGAACGAAAAACTGTTTTTT. The gene calls are TRBV5-3 and TRBJ1-4; D ambiguous. TRBV5-3 is an ORF for which the function is uncertain. V gave up 2 bases and J gave up 8 bases, with 16 bases separating them. The CDR3 runs 15 residues.